The 26 T cell receptor beta chains below were found in one sample sequenced in a study of radiation and T cells in renal cell carcinoma. Profiled with immunoSEQ multiplex PCR; TCRdb holds only in-frame clones, not every one. Among 95,000 to 150,000 clones listed, roughly 80% were seen once. The sample's time point: baseline pretreatment blood. Treatment given: 15 Gy SBRT to primary tumor, nephrectomy 4 weeks later. The specimen was blood, collected from a patient whose treatment included radiotherapy and nephrectomy. All receptors come from a woman aged 55-70 years with renal cell carcinoma.

This clone was observed a handful of times. The chain joins TRBV28 to TRBJ2-7, with TRBD2 identical over 7 bases. The CDR3 is made up of 11 amino acids. V dropped 6 bases and J dropped 6; count of bases not matched to a gene: 2. CDR1 is MDHEN and CDR2 is SYDVKM in the germline V gene. The CDR3 DNA reads TGTGCCAGCAGACGGACTAGCGAGCAGTACTTC. This sequence encodes CASRRTSEQYF.

The chain is built from TRBV11-2 and TRBJ2-1; D remains unclear. Germline V gene data show CDR1 as SGHAT and CDR2 as FQNNGV. This CDR3 spans 11 amino acids. V shed 3 bases and J shed 7 bases, with 4 bases lying between them. The CDR3 region has the DNA TGTGCCAGCAGCTTTGGAAATGAGCAGTTCTTC. Translated, it gives CASSFGNEQFF.

With respect to this clone: As the CDR3 is not closed by the conserved phenylalanine or tryptophan, this likely results from a read error. The CDR3 bases are TGTGCCAGCAGGGAAACTCTTAGCCGCCCCCGCTACGAGCAGTACCTC. Amino acid sequence: CASRETLSRPRYEQYL. The chain links TRBV6-1 to TRBJ2-7; D call uncertain. Looked up from germline, CDR1 is MNHNS and CDR2 is SASEGT. The V and J ends lost 6 bases and 3 bases respectively, with 21 bases between them. The CDR3 runs to 16 residues.

The chain combines TRBV9 with TRBJ2-4, with TRBD1 identical over 12 bases. This CDR3 contains 19 residues. The germline CDR1 and CDR2 sequences are SGDLS and YYNGEE. J gave up 1 base and V 4 bases, and 12 bases lay outside the gene matches. The DNA of the CDR3 is TGTGCCAGCAGCCCCTGGGACAGGGGGCGAGTTAATGCCAAAAACATTCAGTACTTC. It encodes CASSPWDRGRVNAKNIQYF. The full variable domain, in which reference TRBV9 and TRBJ2-4 provide the parts outside the CDR3, is DSGVTQTPKHLITATGQRVTLRCSPRSGDLSVYWYQQSLDQGLQFLIQYYNGEERAKGNILERFSAQQFPDLHSELNLSSLELGDSALYFCASSPWDRGRVNAKNIQYFGAGTRLSVL.

J is TRBJ1-2 and V is TRBV7-9, with TRBD1 identical over 9 bases. Germline V gives CDR1 SEHNR, CDR2 FQNEAQ (reference sequence). The CDR3 loop spans 17 amino acids. With V trimmed by 7 bases and J by 4 bases, 16 bases remained unmatched. CDR3 protein: CASTAFGTGITVYGYTF. The CDR3 nucleotides read TGTGCCAGCACAGCTTTTGGGACAGGGATAACGGTCTATGGCTACACCTTC.

The chain combines TRBV19 with TRBJ2-1; D not resolved. V lost 3 bases to trimming and J lost 0 bases, with 9 bases between them. The CDR3 is made up of 15 amino acids. CDR1 is LNHDA, CDR2 SQIVND, per germline (reference sequence). As DNA, the CDR3 is TGTGCCAGTAGTATTGGCTTCAGCTCCTACAATGAGCAGTTCTTC. Amino acid sequence: CASSIGFSSYNEQFF.

The rearrangement uses TRBV19 and TRBJ1-3; 10 bases line up with TRBD1. Germline V gene data show CDR1 as LNHDA and CDR2 as SQIVND (reference sequence). The CDR3 totals 21 residues. The V gene end was trimmed by 6 bases and the J gene end by 0 bases; junction bases not matched to a gene: 20. The CDR3 spells CASRDEERGTGVLLSGNTIYF. The CDR3 DNA follows: TGTGCCAGTAGGGACGAGGAAAGGGGGACAGGGGTTCTGCTCTCTGGAAACACCATATATTTT.

This chain uses TRBV2 with TRBJ1-5, with D tentatively TRBD1 (5 bases). Trimming left V 2 bases short and J 4 bases short, with 12 bases between. CDR3 length equals 15 residues. Germline V gives CDR1 SNHLY, CDR2 FYNNEI. In DNA form, the CDR3 reads TGTGCCAGCAGTGAATCCCTGAACAGGAATCAGCCCCAGCATTTT. It is translated as CASSESLNRNQPQHF.

This chain uses TRBV28 with TRBJ1-2, with no clear D. In germline, CDR1 is MDHEN, CDR2 SYDVKM. This CDR3 has 15 residues. V lost 6 bases and J lost 1, with 15 bases in between. The CDR3 sequence: CASSLLLGINYGYTF. The CDR3 DNA is TGTGCCAGCAGCCTGTTGCTGGGGATTAACTATGGCTACACCTTC.

The rearrangement links TRBV5-6 to TRBJ2-3; weak D call: TRBD2 (6 bases). Germline assignment: CDR1 SGHDT and CDR2 YYEEEE. V lost 2 bases to trimming and J lost 4 bases, with 14 bases between them. The CDR3 consists of 15 residues. CDR3 sequence: CASSFPGGKPDTQYF. CDR3 DNA sequence: TGTGCCAGCAGCTTTCCGGGCGGGAAACCAGATACGCAGTATTTT.

This clone was observed a single time. The V and J genes are TRBV30 and TRBJ2-3; D is unclear. The CDR3 spans 12 residues. CDR1 GTSNPN and CDR2 SVGIG come from the germline V gene (reference sequence). The V and J ends lost 7 bases and 2 bases respectively, with 10 bases between them. CDR3: CAFEDLTDTQYF. Written as DNA, the CDR3 is TGTGCCTTTGAGGATCTCACAGATACGCAGTATTTT. Looking up the rest from reference TRBV30 and TRBJ2-3 gives the full variable domain: SQTIHQWPATLVQPVGSPLSLECTVEGTSNPNLYWYRQAAGRGLQLLFYSVGIGQISSEVPQNLSASRPQDRQFILSSKKLLLSDSGFYLCAFEDLTDTQYFGPGTRLTVL.

This chain uses TRBV5-1 with TRBJ2-2, with TRBD1 matching 9 bases. Germline V CDR1 and CDR2: SGHRS, YFSETQ. The CDR3 consists of 16 residues. With V trimmed by 0 bases and J by 4 bases, 4 bases remained unmatched. CDR3 residues: CASSLGGQGPTGELFF. CDR3 bases: TGCGCCAGCAGCTTGGGGGGACAGGGCCCCACCGGGGAGCTGTTTTTT.

The chain combines TRBV28 with TRBJ1-2, with TRBD1 as a possible D gene (6 bases). Deletions cut 2 bases from V and 6 bases from J, with 19 bases between. Looked up from germline, CDR1 is MDHEN and CDR2 is SYDVKM. The length of the CDR3 is 16 residues. The CDR3 is CASSLGQGRGKDGYTF. CDR3 sequence (DNA): TGTGCCAGCAGTTTAGGCCAGGGCAGGGGTAAGGATGGCTACACCTTC.

The chain employs TRBV15 and TRBJ1-1; D call uncertain. Germline-derived CDR1 and CDR2 are LNHNV and YYDKDF (reference sequence). V shed 6 bases and J shed 1 base, with 12 bases lying between them. This CDR3 spans 14 amino acids. The CDR3 nucleotides read TGTGCCACCAGAAAGGGCCCCACGAACACTGAAGCTTTCTTT. This encodes CATRKGPTNTEAFF.

The genes are TRBV28 and TRBJ1-2, with D uncertain. The CDR3 runs to 10 residues. In germline, CDR1 is MDHEN, CDR2 SYDVKM. Trimming left V 4 bases short and J 6 bases short, with 3 bases between. The CDR3 sequence: CASSSDGYTF. The CDR3 bases are TGTGCCAGCAGTTCTGATGGCTACACCTTC.

The gene calls are TRBV6-4 and TRBJ2-7, with TRBD2 as a possible D gene (6 bases). The CDR3 is made up of 15 amino acids. The germline CDR1 and CDR2 sequences are MRHNA and SNTAGT. Trimming took 8 bases from V and 1 from J, leaving 18 bases between them. CDR3 region: CASGHRDFPSYEQYF. The CDR3 nucleotides read TGTGCCAGCGGACACCGGGACTTTCCATCCTACGAGCAGTACTTC.

This sequence joins TRBV19 and TRBJ1-5; no clear D gene. V gave up 1 base and J gave up 2 bases, with 12 bases separating them. Germline V CDR1 and CDR2: LNHDA, SQIVND (reference sequence). This CDR3 has 16 amino acids. The CDR3 is CASSIGGSPGNQPQHF. Here the CDR3 DNA reads TGTGCCAGTAGTATAGGAGGTTCACCCGGCAATCAGCCCCAGCATTTT.

In this sample, this clone is medium-sized. This chain links TRBV19 with TRBJ1-1; D is undetermined. The germline V gene has CDR1 LNHDA and CDR2 SQIVND (reference sequence). Trimming left V 4 bases short and J 0 bases short, with 18 bases between. The CDR3 extends over 17 amino acids. CDR3 nucleotide sequence: TGTGCCAGTAGTACAAATAGGGCCATAAGCCTGAACACTGAAGCTTTCTTT. Its translation: CASSTNRAISLNTEAFF.

The table lists this clone with a few counts. The CDR3 loop is CASSGDGGRQYF. The CDR3 DNA is TGTGCCAGCTCCGGGGACGGAGGGCGGCAGTACTTC. The rearrangement uses TRBV11-2 and TRBJ2-7; possible D gene TRBD2, 6 bases. V was trimmed by 8 bases and J by 9 bases, leaving 17 bases between them. In germline, CDR1 is SGHAT, CDR2 FQNNGV. The CDR3 covers 12 residues.

The V and J genes are TRBV6-4 and TRBJ1-6; weak D call: TRBD1 (6 bases). The ends were cut back, 2 bases at V and 9 bases at J, with 14 bases in the middle. The V gene's germline CDR1 is MRHNA and CDR2 SNTAGT. The CDR3 covers 15 residues. This CDR3 is CASSDTPGGLSPLHF. The CDR3 DNA sequence: TGTGCCAGCAGTGACACCCCCGGGGGGCTTTCACCCCTCCACTTT.

The chain is built from TRBV2 and TRBJ2-7, with a possible D match to TRBD2 (5 bases). Germline V gene lookup returns CDR1 SNHLY and CDR2 FYNNEI. Trimming pared 6 bases from V and 5 bases from J, leaving 17 bases between. The CDR3 is made up of 14 amino acids. The CDR3 spells CASSLRTVPNEQYF. Here the CDR3 DNA reads TGTGCCAGCAGCTTGAGGACTGTGCCTAACGAGCAGTACTTC.

This chain connects TRBV7-8 to TRBJ2-3; 8 positions agree with TRBD2. Germline V gene sequence: CDR1 SGHVS, CDR2 FQNEAQ. This CDR3 has 16 amino acids. J gave up 8 bases and V 0 bases, and 10 bases lay outside the gene matches. CDR3 nucleotide sequence: TGTGCCAGCAGCTTAGCGACGGGAGGGGCCGGTGGTACGCAGTATTTT. As protein: CASSLATGGAGGTQYF.

The chain has TRBV2 and TRBJ2-7; unclear D gene. The CDR3 is 10 amino acids. The germline CDR1 and CDR2 sequences are SNHLY and FYNNEI. V was trimmed by 8 bases and J by 2 bases, leaving 4 bases between them. The CDR3 DNA reads as TGTGCCAGCGGTCCCTACGAGCAGTACTTC. It yields the protein CASGPYEQYF.

V and J are TRBV5-1 and TRBJ1-3, with TRBD1 matching 9 bases. The V and J ends lost 5 bases and 0 bases, in that order; junction bases with no gene match: 12. The CDR3 sequence is 18 residues long. CDR1 SGHRS and CDR2 YFSETQ come from the germline V gene. DNA for the CDR3: TGCGCCAGCAGTGCCGGGACAGGGCGATTTAACTCTGGAAACACCATATATTTT. Its protein product is CASSAGTGRFNSGNTIYF.

The chain has TRBV9 and TRBJ2-5, with D possibly matching TRBD1 (7 bases). From germline, CDR1 is SGDLS and CDR2 YYNGEE. The CDR3 spans 14 residues. The V end lost 4 bases, the J end lost 4 bases, and 14 bases lay between the germline ends. The CDR3 loop is CASSPGTAGETQYF. The CDR3 DNA follows: TGTGCCAGCAGCCCCGGGACAGCGGGAGAGACCCAGTACTTC.

Remarks on this clone: At one of its ends the junction is not consistent with the germline gene, which may arise from a read error. The sample holds other DNA sequences that translate to the same CDR3. J is TRBJ2-7 and V is TRBV11-1; a weak D match, TRBD2 (5 bases). This CDR3 has 16 residues. The V gene's germline CDR1 is SGHAT and CDR2 FQDESV (reference sequence). The CDR3, as DNA: TGCGCCAGCAGCTTAGCATTGGGAGTCGGTTCCTACGAGCAGTACTTC. Its translation is CASSLALGVGSYEQYF.